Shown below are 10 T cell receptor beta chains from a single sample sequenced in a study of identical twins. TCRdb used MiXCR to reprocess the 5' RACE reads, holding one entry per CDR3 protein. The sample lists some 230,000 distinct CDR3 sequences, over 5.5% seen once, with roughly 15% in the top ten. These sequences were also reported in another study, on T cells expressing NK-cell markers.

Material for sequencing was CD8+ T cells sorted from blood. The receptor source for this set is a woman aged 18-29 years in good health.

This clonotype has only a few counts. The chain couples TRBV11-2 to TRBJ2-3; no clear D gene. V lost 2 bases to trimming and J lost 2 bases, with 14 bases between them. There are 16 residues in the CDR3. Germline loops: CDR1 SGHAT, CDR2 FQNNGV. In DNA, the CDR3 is TGTGCCAGCAGCTTATCGGGTTTGGTTACCACAGATACGCAGTATTTT. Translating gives CASSLSGLVTTDTQYF.

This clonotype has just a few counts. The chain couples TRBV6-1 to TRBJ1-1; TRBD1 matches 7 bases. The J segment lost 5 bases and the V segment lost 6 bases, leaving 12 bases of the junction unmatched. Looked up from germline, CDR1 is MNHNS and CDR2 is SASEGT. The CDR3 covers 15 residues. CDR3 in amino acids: CASSGDRGWGTEAFF. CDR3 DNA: TGTGCCAGCAGCGGGGACAGAGGGTGGGGTACTGAAGCTTTCTTT.

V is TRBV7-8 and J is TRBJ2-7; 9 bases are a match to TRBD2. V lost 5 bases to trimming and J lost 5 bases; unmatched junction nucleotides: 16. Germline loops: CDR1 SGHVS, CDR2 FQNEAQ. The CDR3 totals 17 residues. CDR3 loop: CASSPYQAGGLLNEQYF. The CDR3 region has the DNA TGTGCCAGCAGCCCATACCAAGCGGGGGGTTTACTGAACGAGCAGTACTTC.

Here the CDR3 DNA reads TGTGCCAGCAGGCAACCGGGACAGGGCTCCGGAAACACCATATATTTT. Its translation is CASRQPGQGSGNTIYF. V and J are TRBV28 and TRBJ1-3; 9 positions match TRBD1. Per germline, CDR1 MDHEN and CDR2 SYDVKM. The V and J ends lost 6 bases and 4 bases, in that order; junction bases with no gene match: 10. This CDR3 is 16 amino acids long.

The CDR3, as DNA: TGTGCCAGCAGAGGGACGGTCTCTGGGGCCAACGTCCTGACTTTC. Protein sequence: CASRGTVSGANVLTF. This chain links TRBV9 with TRBJ2-6, with D perhaps being TRBD1 or TRBD2 (5 bases each). Germline CDR1 and CDR2: SGDLS and YYNGEE. CDR3 length: 15 residues. Trimming removed 5 bases from V and 0 bases from J, with 9 bases in between.

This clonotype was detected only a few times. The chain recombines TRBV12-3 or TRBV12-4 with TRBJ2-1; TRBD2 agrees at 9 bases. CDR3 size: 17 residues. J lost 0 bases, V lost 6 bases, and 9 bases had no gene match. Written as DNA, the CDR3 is TGTGCCAGCAGCCCTGAGAGCGGGGGGAGCTCCTACAATGAGCAGTTCTTC. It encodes CASSPESGGSSYNEQFF.

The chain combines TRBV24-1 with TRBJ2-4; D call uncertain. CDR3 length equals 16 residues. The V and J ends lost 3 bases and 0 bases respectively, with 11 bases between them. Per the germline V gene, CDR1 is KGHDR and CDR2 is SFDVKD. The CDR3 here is CATSDRMRLAKNIQYF. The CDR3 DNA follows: TGTGCCACCAGTGATAGGATGCGACTAGCCAAAAACATTCAGTACTTC.

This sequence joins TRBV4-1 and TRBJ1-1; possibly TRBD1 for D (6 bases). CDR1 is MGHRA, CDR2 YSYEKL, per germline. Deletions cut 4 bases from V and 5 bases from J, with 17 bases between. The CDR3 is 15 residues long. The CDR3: CASSLGGRGGTEAFF. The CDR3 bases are TGCGCCAGCAGCCTTGGCGGCAGGGGCGGTACTGAAGCTTTCTTT.

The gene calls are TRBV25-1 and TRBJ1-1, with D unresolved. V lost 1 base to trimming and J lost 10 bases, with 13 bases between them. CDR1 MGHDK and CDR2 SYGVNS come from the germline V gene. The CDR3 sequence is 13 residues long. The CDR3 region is CASSESGEIGAFF. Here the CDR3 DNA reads TGTGCCAGCAGTGAATCTGGGGAGATCGGAGCTTTCTTT.

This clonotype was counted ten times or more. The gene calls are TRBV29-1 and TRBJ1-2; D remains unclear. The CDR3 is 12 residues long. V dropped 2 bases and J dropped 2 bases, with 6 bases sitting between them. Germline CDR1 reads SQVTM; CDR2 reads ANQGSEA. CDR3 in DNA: TGCAGCGTTGAAAACAGCAACTATGGCTACACCTTC. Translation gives CSVENSNYGYTF.